The 22 T cell receptor beta chains presented below share a single source sample, sequenced in a study of T cell changes during pregnancy in multiple sclerosis. TCRdb's table, derived via immunoSEQ multiplex PCR, lists solely in-frame clones and lacks some. The sample has tens of thousands of clones; around 93% are singletons. The input for sequencing was CD4+ T cells from peripheral blood mononuclear cells, taken before pregnancy. These receptors all stem from a female donor with multiple sclerosis, enrolled in a pregnancy study.

This rearrangement joins TRBV19 to TRBJ2-5, with TRBD2 matching over 8 bases. Germline trimming cut 3 bases from V and 7 bases from J; bases unmatched to any gene: 10. CDR3 length: 15 residues. Per germline, CDR1 LNHDA and CDR2 SQIVND (reference sequence). The CDR3: CASSIGRAGLGTQYF. CDR3 nucleotide sequence: TGTGCCAGTAGTATCGGGAGGGCCGGTCTAGGGACCCAGTACTTC. The whole variable domain, remainder taken from reference TRBV19 and TRBJ2-5, is DGGITQSPKYLFRKEGQNVTLSCEQNLNHDAMYWYRQDPGQGLRLIYYSQIVNDFQKGDIAEGYSVSREKKESFPLTVTSAQKNPTAFYLCASSIGRAGLGTQYFGPGTRLLVL.

The V gene is TRBV14, the J gene TRBJ2-3, with 11 bases identical to TRBD2. Per the germline V gene, CDR1 is SGHDN and CDR2 is FVKESK. The CDR3 is 18 amino acids. After removal of 1 base from V and 3 bases from J, the junction contained 9 bases not matched to a gene. The CDR3 coding sequence is TGTGCCAGCAGCCAAGGGCCCCTTAGCGGGGGGGCAACAGATACGCAGTATTTT. This codes for CASSQGPLSGGATDTQYF.

V is TRBV28 and J is TRBJ2-4, with TRBD2 matching 7 bases. With V trimmed by 11 bases and J by 8 bases, 6 bases remained unmatched. This CDR3 region has 11 residues. Germline V lookup: CDR1 MDHEN, CDR2 SYDVKM. CDR3 sequence: CAAGGRDIQYF. DNA of the CDR3: TGTGCCGCCGGAGGGAGGGACATTCAGTACTTC.

The V and J genes are TRBV9 and TRBJ1-2; D is perhaps TRBD1 (5 bases). The CDR3 loop spans 14 amino acids. V was pared by 4 bases and J by 3 bases, with 13 bases between. CDR1 is SGDLS and CDR2 is YYNGEE in the germline V gene. The chain's CDR3 is CASSPKGFDYGYTF. In nucleotides, the CDR3 is TGTGCCAGCAGCCCCAAGGGGTTTGACTATGGCTACACCTTC.

This clone was observed a few times. The chain carries TRBV30 and TRBJ1-3; a weak D match, TRBD1 (6 bases). The CDR3 has 16 amino acids. Germline assignment: CDR1 GTSNPN and CDR2 SVGIG (reference sequence). Trimming shortened V by 3 bases and J by 3 bases, and 18 bases separated the two germline ends. CDR3 coding DNA: TGTGCCTGGAGACAGGGTTCCGATGTGAATGGAAACACCATATATTTT. Protein product: CAWRQGSDVNGNTIYF.

The CDR3 reads CASTSSRGSPLHF. DNA of the CDR3: TGTGCCAGCACCTCTTCGCGGGGTTCACCCCTCCACTTT. The rearrangement uses TRBV7-2 and TRBJ1-6; D ambiguous. V was cut by 7 bases and J by 9 bases, with 13 bases left in between. Germline V gene lookup returns CDR1 SGHTA and CDR2 FQGNSA. The CDR3 covers 13 residues.

This rearrangement joins TRBV4-2 to TRBJ1-1; D might be TRBD1 (6 bases). The germline V and J ends were trimmed by 0 bases and 1 base, with 12 bases remaining between them. The germline gives CDR1 LGHNA, CDR2 YNFKEQ. This CDR3 spans 16 amino acids. CDR3 nucleotide sequence: TGTGCCAGCAGCCAAGATCCAGGGGTGGGGAACACTGAAGCTTTCTTT. It translates to CASSQDPGVGNTEAFF.

Of note for this clone: Other DNA variants within this sample encode the same CDR3. The V gene is TRBV7-2, the J gene TRBJ1-1, with 7 bases fitting TRBD1. The CDR3 totals 14 residues. With V trimmed by 1 base and J by 1 base, 0 bases remained unmatched. Germline CDR1 SGHTA, CDR2 FQGNSA. For the CDR3, the DNA is TGTGCCAGCAGCTTAGGGACAGGGAACACTGAAGCTTTCTTT. It is translated as CASSLGTGNTEAFF.

This chain joins TRBV27 and TRBJ2-2; 7 bases align to TRBD1. CDR1 is MNHEY, CDR2 SMNVEV, per germline (reference sequence). The length of the CDR3 is 16 residues. V lost 5 bases, J lost 1 base, and 7 bases stayed unmatched. The CDR3 loop is CASSPYRGLNTGELFF. The CDR3 DNA is TGTGCCAGCAGTCCATACAGGGGCCTGAACACCGGGGAGCTGTTTTTT.

The rearrangement uses TRBV19 and TRBJ1-5, with D possibly being TRBD1 (5 bases). This CDR3 contains 13 residues. The V end was cut by 8 bases, the J end by 2 bases, with 10 bases between. Germline V gene lookup returns CDR1 LNHDA and CDR2 SQIVND (reference sequence). This CDR3 is CASCREGNQPQHF. The CDR3, as DNA: TGTGCCAGTTGCAGGGAGGGCAATCAGCCCCAGCATTTT. Complete variable domain (other parts from reference TRBV19 and TRBJ1-5): DGGITQSPKYLFRKEGQNVTLSCEQNLNHDAMYWYRQDPGQGLRLIYYSQIVNDFQKGDIAEGYSVSREKKESFPLTVTSAQKNPTAFYLCASCREGNQPQHFGDGTRLSIL.

The CDR3 loop reads CASSLTDRPNYGYTF. The CDR3 nucleotides are TGTGCCAGCAGCTTGACCGACAGGCCTAACTATGGCTACACCTTC. The rearrangement joins TRBV5-6 to TRBJ1-2, with a tentative D call TRBD1 (6 bases). The CDR3 loop spans 15 amino acids. With 1 base removed from V and 0 bases from J, the gap between germline ends came to 10 bases. Germline CDR1 and CDR2: SGHDT and YYEEEE.

The table lists this clone with a few counts. The chain has TRBV7-2 and TRBJ1-3; unclear D gene. The CDR3 extends over 14 amino acids. CDR1 is SGHTA and CDR2 is FQGNSA in the germline V gene. Trimming removed 1 base at V and 4 bases at J, with 8 bases between. CDR3 amino acids: CASSLVGGGNTIYF. DNA for the CDR3: TGTGCCAGCAGCTTAGTCGGCGGCGGAAACACCATATATTTT.

The gene calls are TRBV10-3 and TRBJ2-7, with TRBD2 matching over 10 bases. V was pared by 10 bases and J by 2 bases, with 14 bases of the junction left unmatched. The CDR3 sequence is 16 residues long. Germline V CDR1 and CDR2: ENHRY, SYGVKD. The CDR3 is CATSPAGGGGTYEQYF. CDR3 DNA: TGTGCCACCAGCCCAGCGGGGGGGGGAGGAACCTACGAGCAGTACTTC.

This clone appeared a single time. V and J are TRBV30 and TRBJ1-6, with D possibly matching TRBD1 (6 bases). This CDR3 comprises 13 residues. The V gene lost 3 bases and the J gene lost 7 bases, with 10 bases spanning the gap. Germline values: CDR1 GTSNPN, CDR2 SVGIG (reference sequence). CDR3 sequence reads: CAWRNGQNSPLHF. The DNA of the CDR3 is TGTGCCTGGAGGAACGGACAGAATTCACCCCTCCACTTT.

The chain joins TRBV6-1 to TRBJ1-1, with 8 bases matching TRBD1. Trimming took 4 bases from V and 7 from J; bases not matched to a gene: 2. Per germline, CDR1 MNHNS and CDR2 SASEGT. There are 12 residues in the CDR3. CDR3 sequence reads: CASSVGTGEAFF. The CDR3 DNA reads as TGTGCCAGCAGTGTGGGGACAGGTGAAGCTTTCTTT.

With respect to this clone: The sample has other DNA sequences that encode this CDR3 too. This rearrangement joins TRBV18 to TRBJ2-7, with D hard to call. The V end was cut by 0 bases, the J end by 0 bases, with 3 bases between. The CDR3 extends over 13 amino acids. From germline, CDR1 is KGHSH and CDR2 LQKENI. CDR3 sequence: CASSPPSSYEQYF. The CDR3 DNA follows: TGTGCCAGCTCACCACCGAGCTCCTACGAGCAGTACTTC.

The chain is built from TRBV9 and TRBJ2-7, with 8 nucleotides matching TRBD1. From germline, CDR1 is SGDLS and CDR2 YYNGEE. The CDR3 loop spans 15 amino acids. Losses at the gene ends were 0 bases for V and 1 base for J; bases not matched to a gene: 3. In DNA, the CDR3 is TGTGCCAGCAGCGTAGGGACAGGGAGGTCCTACGAGCAGTACTTC. This sequence encodes CASSVGTGRSYEQYF.

This chain links TRBV29-1 with TRBJ2-2; 8 nucleotides align to TRBD2. The CDR3 has 13 residues. Per germline, CDR1 SQVTM and CDR2 ANQGSEA. Unmatched junction bases numbered 7, after V lost 7 bases and J lost 6 bases. The CDR3: CSAQRGSAGELFF. The CDR3 DNA reads as TGCAGCGCTCAGCGGGGGTCTGCCGGGGAGCTGTTTTTT.

About this clone itself: No conserved phenylalanine or tryptophan ends this CDR3, so it is likely a read error. The chain's CDR3 is CASSKRTGERRSPLHL. CDR3 bases: TGCGCCAGCAGTAAACGGACAGGGGAAAGAAGGTCACCCCTCCACCTT. This chain joins TRBV10-2 and TRBJ1-6; TRBD1 matches 9 bases. Per the germline V gene, CDR1 is WSHSY and CDR2 is SAAADI. CDR3 size: 16 residues. V trimming: 5 bases; J trimming: 10 bases; junction bases outside the gene matches: 12.

The gene calls are TRBV28 and TRBJ2-1; D perhaps matches TRBD1 (6 bases). The germline V and J ends were trimmed by 7 bases and 2 bases, with 18 bases remaining between them. The CDR3 is 16 residues long. Germline V gene lookup returns CDR1 MDHEN and CDR2 SYDVKM. The CDR3 coding sequence is TGTGCCAGCAACGTAGGGGGAGCAGGGACCTACAATGAGCAGTTCTTC. It yields the protein CASNVGGAGTYNEQFF.

CDR3 residues: CAWSTPGTGGWRGYTF. DNA of the CDR3: TGTGCCTGGAGTACCCCCGGGACAGGGGGATGGAGGGGCTACACCTTC. This chain connects TRBV30 to TRBJ1-2, with 11 bases aligning to TRBD1. CDR1 and CDR2 from the germline V gene are GTSNPN and SVGIG (reference sequence). Trimming at V came to 2 bases and at J to 8 bases, leaving 13 bases not matched to a gene. The CDR3 runs to 16 residues.

This sequence joins TRBV29-1 and TRBJ2-3; tentative D call: TRBD2 (5 bases). CDR1 is SQVTM, CDR2 ANQGSEA, per germline. V dropped 7 bases and J dropped 2 bases, with 13 bases sitting between them. This CDR3 region has 13 residues. The CDR3 nucleotides are TGCAGCGCCGCGGAGGCCCCCACAGATACGCAGTATTTT. It translates to CSAAEAPTDTQYF.